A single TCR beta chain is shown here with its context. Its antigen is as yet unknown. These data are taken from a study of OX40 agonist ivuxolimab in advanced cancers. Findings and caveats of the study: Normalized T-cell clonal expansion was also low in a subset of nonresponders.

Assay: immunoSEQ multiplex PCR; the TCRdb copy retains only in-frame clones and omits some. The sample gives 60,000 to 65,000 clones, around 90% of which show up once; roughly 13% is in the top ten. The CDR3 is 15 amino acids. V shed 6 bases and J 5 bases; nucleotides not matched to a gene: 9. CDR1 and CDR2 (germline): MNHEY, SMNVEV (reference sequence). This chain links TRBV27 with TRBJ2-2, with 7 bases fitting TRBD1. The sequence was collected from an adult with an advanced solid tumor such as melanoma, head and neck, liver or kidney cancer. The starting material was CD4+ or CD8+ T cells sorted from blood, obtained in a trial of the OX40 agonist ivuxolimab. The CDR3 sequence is CASRPRDSYTGELFF. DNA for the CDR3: TGTGCCAGCAGACCCCGGGACAGTTATACCGGGGAGCTGTTTTTT.